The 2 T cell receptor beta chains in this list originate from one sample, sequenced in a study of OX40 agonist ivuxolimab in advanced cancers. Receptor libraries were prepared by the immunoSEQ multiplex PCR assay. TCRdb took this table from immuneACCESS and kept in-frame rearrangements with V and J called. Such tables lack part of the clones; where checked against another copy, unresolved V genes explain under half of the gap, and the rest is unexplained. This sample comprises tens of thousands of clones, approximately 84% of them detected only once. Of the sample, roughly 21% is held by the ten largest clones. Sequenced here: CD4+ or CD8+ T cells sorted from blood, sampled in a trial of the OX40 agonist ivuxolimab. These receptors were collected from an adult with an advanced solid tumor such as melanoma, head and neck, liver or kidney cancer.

CDR3 coding DNA: TGTGCCAGCAGCCCTACGGGGGCGTCTGGAAACACCATATATTTT. Its translation is CASSPTGASGNTIYF. The J gene is TRBJ1-3, the V gene TRBV9; maybe TRBD1 (6 bases). V was shortened by 4 bases and J by 1 base, with 12 bases between the two germline ends. The CDR3 is 15 amino acids. Germline CDR1 and CDR2: SGDLS and YYNGEE.

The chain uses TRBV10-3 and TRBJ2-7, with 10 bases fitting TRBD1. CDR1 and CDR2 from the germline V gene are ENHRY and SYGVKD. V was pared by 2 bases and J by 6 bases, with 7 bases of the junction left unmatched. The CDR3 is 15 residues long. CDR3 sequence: CAISEPRGTGVEQYF. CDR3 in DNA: TGTGCCATCAGTGAGCCACGAGGGACAGGGGTCGAGCAGTACTTC.